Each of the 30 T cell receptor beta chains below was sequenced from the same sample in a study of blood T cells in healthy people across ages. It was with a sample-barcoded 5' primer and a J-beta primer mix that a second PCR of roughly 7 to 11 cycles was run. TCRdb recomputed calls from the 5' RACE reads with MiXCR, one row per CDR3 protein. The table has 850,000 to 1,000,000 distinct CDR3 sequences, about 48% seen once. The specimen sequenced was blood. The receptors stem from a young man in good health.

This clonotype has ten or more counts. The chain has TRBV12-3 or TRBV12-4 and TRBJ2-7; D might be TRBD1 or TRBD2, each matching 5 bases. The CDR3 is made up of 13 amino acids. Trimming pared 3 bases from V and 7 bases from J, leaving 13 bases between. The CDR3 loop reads CASSFHGAEEQYF. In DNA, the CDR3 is TGTGCCAGCAGTTTCCACGGGGCGGAGGAGCAGTACTTC.

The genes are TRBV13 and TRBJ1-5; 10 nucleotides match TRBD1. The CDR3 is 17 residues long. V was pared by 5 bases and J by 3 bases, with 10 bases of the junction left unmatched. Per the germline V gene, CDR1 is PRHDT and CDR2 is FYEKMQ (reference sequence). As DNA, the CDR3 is TGTGCCAGCAGCCTCCCTCCCGGGACAGGGGACAATCAGCCCCAGCATTTT. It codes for CASSLPPGTGDNQPQHF.

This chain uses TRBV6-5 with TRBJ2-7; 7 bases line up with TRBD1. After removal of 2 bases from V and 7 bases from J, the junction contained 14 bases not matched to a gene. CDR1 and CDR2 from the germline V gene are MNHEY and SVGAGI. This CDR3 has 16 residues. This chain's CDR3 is CASSYRRQGIYNEQYF. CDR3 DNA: TGTGCCAGCAGTTACCGCCGACAGGGAATATACAATGAGCAGTACTTC.

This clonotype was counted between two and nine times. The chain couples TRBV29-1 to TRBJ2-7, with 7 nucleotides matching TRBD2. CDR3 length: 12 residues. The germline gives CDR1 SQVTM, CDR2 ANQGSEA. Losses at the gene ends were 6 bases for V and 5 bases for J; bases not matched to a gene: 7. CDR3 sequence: CSVNRGVDEQYF. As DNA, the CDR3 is TGCAGCGTCAACCGGGGGGTGGACGAGCAGTACTTC.

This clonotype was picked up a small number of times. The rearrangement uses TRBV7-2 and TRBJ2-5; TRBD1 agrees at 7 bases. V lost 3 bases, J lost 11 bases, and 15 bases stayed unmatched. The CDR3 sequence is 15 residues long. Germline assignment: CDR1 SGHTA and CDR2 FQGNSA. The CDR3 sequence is CASSFAGTEFREQYF. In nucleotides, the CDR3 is TGTGCCAGCAGCTTTGCCGGGACAGAGTTTAGAGAGCAGTACTTC.

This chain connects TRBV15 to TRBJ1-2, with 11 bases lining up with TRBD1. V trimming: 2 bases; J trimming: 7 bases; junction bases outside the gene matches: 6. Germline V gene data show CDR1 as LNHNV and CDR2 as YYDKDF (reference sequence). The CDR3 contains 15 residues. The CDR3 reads CATSRPVGQGGGYTF. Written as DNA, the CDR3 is TGTGCCACCAGCAGACCTGTGGGACAGGGGGGTGGCTACACCTTC.

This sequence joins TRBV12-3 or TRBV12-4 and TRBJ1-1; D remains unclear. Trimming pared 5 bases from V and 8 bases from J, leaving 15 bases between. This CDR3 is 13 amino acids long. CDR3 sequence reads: CASSPSGLREAFF. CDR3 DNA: TGTGCCAGCAGTCCTTCCGGGCTACGGGAAGCTTTCTTT.

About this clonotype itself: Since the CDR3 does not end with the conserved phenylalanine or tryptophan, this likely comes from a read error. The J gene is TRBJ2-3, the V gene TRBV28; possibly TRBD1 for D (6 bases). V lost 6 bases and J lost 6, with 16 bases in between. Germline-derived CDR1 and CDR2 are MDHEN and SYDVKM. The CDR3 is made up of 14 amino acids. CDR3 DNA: TGTGCCAGCAGCCGACAGGACGAGAGGGATACGCAGTATTTG. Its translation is CASSRQDERDTQYL.

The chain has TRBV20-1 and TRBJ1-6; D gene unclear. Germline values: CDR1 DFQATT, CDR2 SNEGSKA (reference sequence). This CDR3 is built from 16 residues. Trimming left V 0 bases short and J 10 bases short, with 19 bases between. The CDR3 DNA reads TGCAGTGCTAGAGATCGGGTCAGGTCCATAGGGTCACCCCTCCACTTT. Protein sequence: CSARDRVRSIGSPLHF.

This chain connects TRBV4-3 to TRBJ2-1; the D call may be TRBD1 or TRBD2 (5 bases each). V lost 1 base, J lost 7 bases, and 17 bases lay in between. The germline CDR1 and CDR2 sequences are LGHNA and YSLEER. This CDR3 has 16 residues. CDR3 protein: CASSQANWGIENEQFF. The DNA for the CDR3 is TGCGCCAGCAGCCAAGCGAACTGGGGGATCGAGAATGAGCAGTTCTTC.

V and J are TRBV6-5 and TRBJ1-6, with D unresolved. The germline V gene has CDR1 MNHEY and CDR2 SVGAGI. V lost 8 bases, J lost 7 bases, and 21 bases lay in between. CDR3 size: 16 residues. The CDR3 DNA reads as TGTGCCAGCGCCGACGTGGGGAGACTAAAGAATTCACCCCTCCACTTT. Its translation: CASADVGRLKNSPLHF.

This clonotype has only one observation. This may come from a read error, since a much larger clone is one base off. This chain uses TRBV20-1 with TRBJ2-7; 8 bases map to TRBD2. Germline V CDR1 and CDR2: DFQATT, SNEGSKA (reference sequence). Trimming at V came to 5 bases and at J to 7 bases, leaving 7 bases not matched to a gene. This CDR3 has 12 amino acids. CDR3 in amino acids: CSAGLAGNEQYF. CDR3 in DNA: TGCAGTGCTGGGCTAGCGGGCAATGAGCAGTACTTC.

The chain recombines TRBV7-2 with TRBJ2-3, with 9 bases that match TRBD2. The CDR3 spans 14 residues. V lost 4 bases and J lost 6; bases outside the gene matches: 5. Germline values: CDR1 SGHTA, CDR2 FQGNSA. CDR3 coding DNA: TGTGCCAGCAGCTCGATTAGCGGGGGTGATACGCAGTATTTT. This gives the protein CASSSISGGDTQYF.

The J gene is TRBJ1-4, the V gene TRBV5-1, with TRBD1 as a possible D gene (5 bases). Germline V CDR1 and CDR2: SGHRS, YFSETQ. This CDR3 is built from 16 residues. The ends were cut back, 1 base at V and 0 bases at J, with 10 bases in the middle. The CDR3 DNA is TGCGCCAGCAGCTTGCGGGGGGACCCAACTAATGAAAAACTGTTTTTT. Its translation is CASSLRGDPTNEKLFF.

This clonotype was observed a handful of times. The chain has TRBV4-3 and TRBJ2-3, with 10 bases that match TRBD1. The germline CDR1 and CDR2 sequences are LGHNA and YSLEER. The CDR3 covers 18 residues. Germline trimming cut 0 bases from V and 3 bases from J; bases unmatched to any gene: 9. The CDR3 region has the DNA TGCGCCAGCAGCCAAGACGGGGTAGGGACAGGGGATACAGATACGCAGTATTTT. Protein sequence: CASSQDGVGTGDTDTQYF.

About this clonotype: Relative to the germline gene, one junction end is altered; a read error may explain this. The CDR3 nucleotides read TGTGTCAGCGAAGGGACAGGGAGCTCCTACGAGCAGTACTTC. It specifies CVSEGTGSSYEQYF. The rearrangement links TRBV6-1 to TRBJ2-7, with TRBD1 matching over 9 bases. This CDR3 has 14 residues. CDR1 and CDR2 from the germline V gene are MNHNS and SASEGT.

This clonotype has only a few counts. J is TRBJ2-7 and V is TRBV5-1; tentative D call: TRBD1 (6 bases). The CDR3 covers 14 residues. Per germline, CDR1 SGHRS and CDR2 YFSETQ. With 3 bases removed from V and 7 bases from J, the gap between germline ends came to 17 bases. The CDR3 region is CASSWDKGSQEQYF. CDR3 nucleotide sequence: TGCGCCAGCAGCTGGGACAAGGGGTCGCAGGAGCAGTACTTC.

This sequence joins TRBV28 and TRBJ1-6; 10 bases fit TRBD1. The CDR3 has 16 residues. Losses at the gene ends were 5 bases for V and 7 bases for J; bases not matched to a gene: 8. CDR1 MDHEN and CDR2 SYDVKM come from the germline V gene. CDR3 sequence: CASSPPGQGRNSPLHF. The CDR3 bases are TGTGCCAGCAGTCCTCCGGGACAGGGGAGGAATTCACCCCTCCACTTT. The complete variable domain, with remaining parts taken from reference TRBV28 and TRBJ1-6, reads DVKVTQSSRYLVKRTGEKVFLECVQDMDHENMFWYRQDPGLGLRLIYFSYDVKMKEKGDIPEGYSVSREKKERFSLILESASTNQTSMYLCASSPPGQGRNSPLHFGNGTRLTVT.

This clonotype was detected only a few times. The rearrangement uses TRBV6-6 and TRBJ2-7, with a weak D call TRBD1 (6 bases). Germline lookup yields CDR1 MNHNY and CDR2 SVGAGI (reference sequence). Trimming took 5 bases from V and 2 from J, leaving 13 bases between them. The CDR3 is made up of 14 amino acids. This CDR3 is CASSIRQVAYEQYF. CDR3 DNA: TGTGCCAGCAGTATCCGACAGGTAGCCTACGAGCAGTACTTC.

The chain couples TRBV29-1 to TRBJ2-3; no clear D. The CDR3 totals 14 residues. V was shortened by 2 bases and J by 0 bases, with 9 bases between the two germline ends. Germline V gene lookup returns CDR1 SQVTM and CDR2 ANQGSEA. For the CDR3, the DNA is TGCAGCGTTGAAAGGTCCTCTAGCACAGATACGCAGTATTTT. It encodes CSVERSSSTDTQYF.

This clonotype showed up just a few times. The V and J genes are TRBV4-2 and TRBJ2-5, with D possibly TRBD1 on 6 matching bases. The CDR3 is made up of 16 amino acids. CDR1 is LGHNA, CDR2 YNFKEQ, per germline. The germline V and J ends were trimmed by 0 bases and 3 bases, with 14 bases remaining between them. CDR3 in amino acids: CASSQEQGRGEETQYF. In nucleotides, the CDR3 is TGTGCCAGCAGCCAAGAACAGGGACGGGGCGAAGAGACCCAGTACTTC.

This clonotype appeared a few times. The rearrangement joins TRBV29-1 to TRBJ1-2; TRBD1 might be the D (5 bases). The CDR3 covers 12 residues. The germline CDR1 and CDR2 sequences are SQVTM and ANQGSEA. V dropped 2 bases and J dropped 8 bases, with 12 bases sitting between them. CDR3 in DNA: TGCAGCGTTGAAACAGGAGGTGAGGGCTACACCTTC. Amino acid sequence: CSVETGGEGYTF.

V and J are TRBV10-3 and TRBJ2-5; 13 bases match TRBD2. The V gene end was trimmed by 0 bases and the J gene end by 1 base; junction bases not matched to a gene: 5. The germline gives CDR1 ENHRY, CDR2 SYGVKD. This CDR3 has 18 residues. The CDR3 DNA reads TGTGCCATCAGTGAGTCGACTAGCGGGGGGCCTGCCCAAGAGACCCAGTACTTC. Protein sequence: CAISESTSGGPAQETQYF.

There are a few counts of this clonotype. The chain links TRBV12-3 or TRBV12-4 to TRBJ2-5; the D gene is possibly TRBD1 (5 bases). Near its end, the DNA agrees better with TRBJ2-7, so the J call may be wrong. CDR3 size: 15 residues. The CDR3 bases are TGTGCCAGCAGTTTAGGCAGGGCGCTTTGGAACGAGCAGTACTTC. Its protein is CASSLGRALWNEQYF.

For the CDR3, the DNA is TGTGCCAGCAATCCGGGGGCCCTGAACACTGAAGCTTTCTTT. Residues: CASNPGALNTEAFF. The chain recombines TRBV12-3 or TRBV12-4 with TRBJ1-1, with D perhaps TRBD1 (6 bases). Trimming took 7 bases from V and 0 from J, leaving 12 bases between them. The CDR3 runs to 14 residues.

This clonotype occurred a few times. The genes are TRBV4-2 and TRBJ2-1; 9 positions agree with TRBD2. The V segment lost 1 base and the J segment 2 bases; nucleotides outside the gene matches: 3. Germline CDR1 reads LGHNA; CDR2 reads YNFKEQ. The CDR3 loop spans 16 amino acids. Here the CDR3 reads CASSQAVAGAYNEQFF. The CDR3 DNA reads TGTGCCAGCAGCCAAGCGGTAGCGGGGGCCTACAATGAGCAGTTCTTC.

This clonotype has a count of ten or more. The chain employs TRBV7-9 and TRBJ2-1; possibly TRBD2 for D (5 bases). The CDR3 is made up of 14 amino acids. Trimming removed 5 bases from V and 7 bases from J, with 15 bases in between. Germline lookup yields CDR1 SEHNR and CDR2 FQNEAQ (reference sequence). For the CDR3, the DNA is TGTGCCAGCAGCGGATCCCGGGGTGGGAATGAGCAGTTCTTC. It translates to CASSGSRGGNEQFF. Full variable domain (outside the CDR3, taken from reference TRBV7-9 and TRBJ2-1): DTGVSQNPRHKITKRGQNVTFRCDPISEHNRLYWYRQTLGQGPEFLTYFQNEAQLEKSRLLSDRFSAERPKGSFSTLEIQRTEQGDSAMYLCASSGSRGGNEQFFGPGTRLTVL.

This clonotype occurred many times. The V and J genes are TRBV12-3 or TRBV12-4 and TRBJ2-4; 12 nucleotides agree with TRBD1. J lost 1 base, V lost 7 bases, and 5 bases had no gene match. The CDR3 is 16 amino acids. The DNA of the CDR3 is TGTGCCAGCATTAAGGGACAGGGGGCCGCCAAAAACATTCAGTACTTC. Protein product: CASIKGQGAAKNIQYF.

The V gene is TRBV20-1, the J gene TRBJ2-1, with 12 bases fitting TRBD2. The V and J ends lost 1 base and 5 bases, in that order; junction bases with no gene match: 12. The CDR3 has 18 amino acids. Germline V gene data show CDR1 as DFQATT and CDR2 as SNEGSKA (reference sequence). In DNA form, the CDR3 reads TGCAGTGCTAGAGGGGGGCTAGCGGGAGGGCCGAGGCACAATGAGCAGTTCTTC. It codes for CSARGGLAGGPRHNEQFF.

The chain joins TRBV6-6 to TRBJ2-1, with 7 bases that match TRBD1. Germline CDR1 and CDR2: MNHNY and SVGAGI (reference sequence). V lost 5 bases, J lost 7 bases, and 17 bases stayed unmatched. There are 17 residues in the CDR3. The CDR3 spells CASSPRQGGWTSNEQFF. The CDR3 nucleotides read TGTGCCAGCAGTCCCCGACAGGGCGGGTGGACATCTAATGAGCAGTTCTTC.